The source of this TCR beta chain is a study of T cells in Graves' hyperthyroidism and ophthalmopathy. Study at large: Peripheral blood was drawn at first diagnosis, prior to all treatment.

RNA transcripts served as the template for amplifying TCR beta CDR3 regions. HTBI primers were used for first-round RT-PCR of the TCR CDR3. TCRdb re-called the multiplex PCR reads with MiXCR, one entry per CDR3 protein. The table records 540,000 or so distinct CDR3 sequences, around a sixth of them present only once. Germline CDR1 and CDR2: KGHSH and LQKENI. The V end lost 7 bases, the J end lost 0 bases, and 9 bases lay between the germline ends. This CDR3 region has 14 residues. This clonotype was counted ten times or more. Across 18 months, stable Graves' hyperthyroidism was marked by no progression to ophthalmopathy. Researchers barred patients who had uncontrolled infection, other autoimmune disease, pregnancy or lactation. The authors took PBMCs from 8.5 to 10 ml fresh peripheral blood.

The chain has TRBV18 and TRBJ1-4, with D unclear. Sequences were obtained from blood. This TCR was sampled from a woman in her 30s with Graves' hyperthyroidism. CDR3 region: CASWTGTTNEKLFF. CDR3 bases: TGTGCCAGCTGGACCGGGACAACTAATGAAAAACTGTTTTTT.